There are a few counts of the clone carrying this T cell receptor beta chain. The antigen is unknown. Germline loops: CDR1 SGHAT, CDR2 FQNNGV. This CDR3 has 18 residues. The V gene end was trimmed by 5 bases and the J gene end by 0 bases; junction bases not matched to a gene: 13. One entry per CDR3 protein results from TCRdb running MiXCR on the 5' RACE reads. Of 85,000 to 130,000 distinct CDR3 sequences in the sample, 8.5% to 14% were seen once. This record belongs to a study of T-cell memory formation after mild COVID-19. Study-wide findings and caveats: CD4+ contracting clones were found mainly in CM and EM, and CD8+ ones in EMRA.

The source material was PBMCs or a T cell subset sorted from them (not recorded which). The receptor was derived from a man in his late teens or twenties who had mild COVID-19 (a few samples of this study predate the infection). Cell type and time point are not known. The chain couples TRBV11-2 to TRBJ2-3; 8 bases line up with TRBD2. The CDR3 DNA reads TGTGCCAGCAGCGAGGGAAAAGCGGGGGCCTCCAGCACAGATACGCAGTATTTT. Protein: CASSEGKAGASSTDTQYF.